Presented here are 29 T cell receptor beta chains from one specimen sequenced in a study of T-cell memory formation after mild COVID-19. TCRdb redid the calling of the 5' RACE reads with MiXCR, one entry per CDR3 protein. Here the sample spans 80,000 to 95,000 distinct CDR3 sequences, 20% to 25% being singletons. Sequencing was carried out using PBMCs or a T cell subset sorted from them (not recorded which). The receptors were sampled from a young man who had mild COVID-19 (a few samples of this study predate the infection). Cell type and time point are not known.

For the CDR3, the DNA is TGTGCCAGCAGTTTGGCAGGGGAAGGCTACACCTTC. It encodes CASSLAGEGYTF. This chain uses TRBV12-3 or TRBV12-4 with TRBJ1-2, with a possible D match to TRBD1 (6 bases). The V end was cut by 3 bases, the J end by 8 bases, with 10 bases between. The CDR3 loop spans 12 amino acids.

This clonotype was counted ten times or more. This sequence joins TRBV12-3 or TRBV12-4 and TRBJ2-7; 8 bases agree with TRBD2. V lost 7 bases and J lost 4; bases outside the gene matches: 9. The CDR3 is 14 residues long. CDR3 region: CASNQGPGGYEQYF. In DNA, the CDR3 is TGTGCCAGCAACCAAGGGCCGGGAGGGTACGAGCAGTACTTC.

The rearrangement uses TRBV20-1 and TRBJ2-3, with D uncertain. Trimming took off 0 bases at V and 2 bases at J, with 12 bases between the two ends. The CDR3 sequence is 15 residues long. Per germline, CDR1 DFQATT and CDR2 SNEGSKA (reference sequence). The CDR3 DNA is TGCAGTGCTAGAGATGGTGCGAGGCACACAGATACGCAGTATTTT. Amino acid sequence: CSARDGARHTDTQYF.

This chain joins TRBV4-1 and TRBJ1-2; no definite D call. CDR1 is MGHRA and CDR2 is YSYEKL in the germline V gene. CDR3 size: 15 residues. The V end was cut by 1 base, the J end by 8 bases, with 17 bases between. CDR3 nucleotide sequence: TGCGCCAGCAGCCAAGGCCCGACGGGGTATTACGGCTACACCTTC. Protein: CASSQGPTGYYGYTF.

This clonotype has only a few counts. The chain joins TRBV5-6 to TRBJ2-7; 7 nucleotides line up with TRBD1. The CDR3 covers 14 residues. Looked up from germline, CDR1 is SGHDT and CDR2 is YYEEEE. Trimming removed 0 bases from V and 7 bases from J; junction bases left unmatched: 7. The CDR3 reads CASSLGHGQAEQYV. The CDR3 DNA sequence: TGTGCCAGCAGCTTGGGCCATGGACAGGCGGAGCAGTACGTC.

This rearrangement joins TRBV7-2 to TRBJ1-2, with unresolved D. V lost 8 bases and J lost 6, with 16 bases in between. Germline V gives CDR1 SGHTA, CDR2 FQGNSA. CDR3 length equals 13 residues. The CDR3 reads CASQPSMAHGYTF. In nucleotides, the CDR3 is TGTGCCAGCCAACCCAGCATGGCCCATGGCTACACCTTC.

The chain joins TRBV7-6 to TRBJ1-2; 9 bases match TRBD1. The ends lost 5 bases at V and 4 bases at J; junction bases unmatched: 8. The length of the CDR3 is 15 residues. The germline CDR1 and CDR2 sequences are SGHVS and FNYEAQ. CDR3 bases: TGTGCCAGCAGCATGGGGACAGGGACAATCTATGGCTACACCTTC. The encoded protein is CASSMGTGTIYGYTF.

This clonotype was counted only a few times. The chain is built from TRBV6-5 and TRBJ2-7; possibly TRBD1 for D (5 bases). V lost 4 bases, J lost 2 bases, and 9 bases lay in between. The CDR3 contains 13 residues. Germline V gene lookup returns CDR1 MNHEY and CDR2 SVGAGI. CDR3 amino acids: CASSSGQTYEQYF. DNA of the CDR3: TGTGCCAGCAGTTCCGGACAAACCTACGAGCAGTACTTC.

The gene calls are TRBV13 and TRBJ2-7; 9 bases are shared with TRBD1. Germline V gene lookup returns CDR1 PRHDT and CDR2 FYEKMQ (reference sequence). This CDR3 is built from 17 residues. The V gene end was trimmed by 5 bases and the J gene end by 7 bases; junction bases not matched to a gene: 18. CDR3 in DNA: TGTGCCAGCAGCCCCCGGGACAGGGTACCAGGAGTTCGGGAGCAGTACGTC. Protein product: CASSPRDRVPGVREQYV.

The sample holds a few counts of this clonotype. V usage is TRBV10-3 and J usage is TRBJ2-5; 8 positions agree with TRBD1. Trimming took 2 bases from V and 5 from J; bases not matched to a gene: 4. CDR1 and CDR2 from the germline V gene are ENHRY and SYGVKD. The CDR3 has 14 amino acids. The CDR3 reads CAISETTGVETQYF. In nucleotides, the CDR3 is TGTGCCATCAGTGAGACGACAGGGGTCGAGACCCAGTACTTC.

J is TRBJ2-3 and V is TRBV24-1, with D maybe TRBD1 (7 bases). V was pared by 5 bases and J by 5 bases, with 16 bases between. CDR3 length: 15 amino acids. Germline values: CDR1 KGHDR, CDR2 SFDVKD. In nucleotides, the CDR3 is TGTGCCACCAGTGCCTTGGAGGGGGCTAGAGATACGCAGTATTTT. It specifies CATSALEGARDTQYF.

The chain uses TRBV29-1 and TRBJ2-7; D is unresolved. Deletions cut 7 bases from V and 4 bases from J, with 11 bases between. This CDR3 region has 11 residues. Germline V gene sequence: CDR1 SQVTM, CDR2 ANQGSEA. The CDR3 sequence is CSGTVAYEQYF. CDR3 coding DNA: TGCAGCGGGACGGTAGCTTACGAGCAGTACTTC.

In its sample, this clonotype was seen a few times. CDR3 bases: TGCGCCAGCAGCTACCGACAGGGTGGTCAGCCCCAGCATTTT. As protein: CASSYRQGGQPQHF. V and J are TRBV4-3 and TRBJ1-5; 7 bases match TRBD1. The V and J ends lost 5 bases and 6 bases, in that order; junction bases with no gene match: 7. Germline CDR1 and CDR2: LGHNA and YSLEER. The CDR3 contains 14 residues.

In this sample, this clonotype turned up a few times. V usage is TRBV6-5 and J usage is TRBJ2-2; D is unclear. Trimming removed 0 bases from V and 6 bases from J, with 2 bases in between. Looked up from germline, CDR1 is MNHEY and CDR2 is SVGAGI. CDR3 length equals 12 residues. CDR3 residues: CASSYSPGELFF. In DNA, the CDR3 is TGTGCCAGCAGTTACTCGCCCGGGGAGCTGTTTTTT.

This clonotype showed up many times. The gene calls are TRBV6-5 and TRBJ2-2; 8 bases agree with TRBD2. Germline V lookup: CDR1 MNHEY, CDR2 SVGAGI. There are 16 residues in the CDR3. Trimming cost V 0 bases and J 9 bases; bases outside gene matches: 9. CDR3 sequence (DNA): TGTGCCAGCAGTTACTCTGTGAATAGCGGGGTCCGGGAGCTGTTTTTT. The encoded protein is CASSYSVNSGVRELFF.

CDR3 residues: CSARATRDGAYEQYF. In DNA, the CDR3 is TGCAGTGCTAGAGCAACCCGGGACGGTGCCTACGAGCAGTACTTC. The gene calls are TRBV20-1 and TRBJ2-7; tentatively, D is TRBD1 or TRBD2 (5 bases each). The germline CDR1 and CDR2 sequences are DFQATT and SNEGSKA (reference sequence). The CDR3 extends over 15 amino acids. Trimming shortened V by 1 base and J by 2 bases, and 15 bases separated the two germline ends.

This clonotype was seen more than once but under ten times. The rearrangement links TRBV7-2 to TRBJ1-2; 7 bases line up with TRBD1. The CDR3 length is 15 residues. Germline CDR1 and CDR2: SGHTA and FQGNSA. The V and J ends lost 2 bases and 3 bases, in that order; junction bases with no gene match: 6. CDR3 loop: CASSLSRGQYYGYTF. CDR3 bases: TGTGCCAGCAGCTTATCCCGGGGACAGTACTATGGCTACACCTTC. Drawing the rest from reference TRBV7-2 and TRBJ1-2, the complete variable domain is GAGVSQSPSNKVTEKGKDVELRCDPISGHTALYWYRQSLGQGLEFLIYFQGNSAPDKSGLPSDRFSAERTGGSVSTLTIQRTQQEDSAVYLCASSLSRGQYYGYTFGSGTRLTVV.

J is TRBJ1-1 and V is TRBV5-1; possible D gene TRBD1, 5 bases. Looked up from germline, CDR1 is SGHRS and CDR2 is YFSETQ. The CDR3 loop spans 16 amino acids. V was clipped by 3 bases and J by 1 base, with 16 bases between them. The CDR3 spells CASSSPRTLSNTEAFF. Written as DNA, the CDR3 is TGCGCCAGCAGCTCCCCCCGGACACTTTCGAACACTGAAGCTTTCTTT.

As for this clonotype: This could be a read error, since a much larger clone is one nucleotide away. This chain links TRBV12-3 or TRBV12-4 with TRBJ1-1; tentative D call: TRBD1 (5 bases). V lost 6 bases and J 4 bases, leaving 9 bases between the germline ends. The CDR3 is 12 residues long. CDR3 sequence (DNA): TGTGCCAGCAGCAACGGGGGCACTGAAGCTTTCTTT. This sequence encodes CASSNGGTEAFF.

The V gene is TRBV27, the J gene TRBJ1-1; D call uncertain. V lost 3 bases and J lost 1, with 12 bases in between. CDR3 length: 15 residues. CDR1 and CDR2 from the germline V gene are MNHEY and SMNVEV (reference sequence). The CDR3 region is CASSFRGSRNTEAFF. Written as DNA, the CDR3 is TGTGCCAGCAGTTTTCGGGGTTCGAGGAACACTGAAGCTTTCTTT.

This clonotype showed up just a few times. V gene TRBV5-6 combines with J gene TRBJ2-7; D is unclear. V dropped 0 bases and J dropped 2 bases, with 6 bases sitting between them. The CDR3 spans 13 residues. Germline lookup yields CDR1 SGHDT and CDR2 YYEEEE. In nucleotides, the CDR3 is TGTGCCAGCAGCTTGGGGAGCCCCTACGAGCAGTACGTC. As protein: CASSLGSPYEQYV.

This clonotype occurred many times. The rearrangement uses TRBV7-9 and TRBJ2-1; no definite D call. Trimming removed 1 base from V and 4 bases from J, with 8 bases in between. The germline V gene encodes CDR1 SEHNR and CDR2 FQNEAQ (reference sequence). The CDR3 totals 14 residues. The CDR3 nucleotides are TGTGCCAGCAGCTTAGAGCCCTCGTACAATGAGCAGTTCTTC. Amino acids: CASSLEPSYNEQFF.

A few counts support this clonotype. The chain is built from TRBV7-8 and TRBJ2-3; 7 nucleotides line up with TRBD1. Germline CDR1 is SGHVS and CDR2 is FQNEAQ. The length of the CDR3 is 15 residues. Trimming removed 5 bases from V and 2 bases from J; junction bases left unmatched: 7. CDR3 nucleotide sequence: TGTGCCAGCAGCCCACAGGGGAAGGACACAGATACGCAGTATTTT. Translated, it gives CASSPQGKDTDTQYF.

In its sample, this clonotype was seen a few times. This chain connects TRBV4-3 to TRBJ2-5; 11 bases match TRBD2. With 0 bases clipped from V and 5 bases from J, the junction kept 5 bases outside the gene matches. Germline V gene data show CDR1 as LGHNA and CDR2 as YSLEER. CDR3 length equals 16 residues. The CDR3 DNA reads TGCGCCAGCAGCCAAGACGGGACTAGCGGCGGGGAGACCCAGTACTTC. Encoded protein: CASSQDGTSGGETQYF.

This clonotype was detected a few times. CDR3 residues: CASSGYGTGGETQYF. CDR3 coding DNA: TGTGCCAGCAGCGGATACGGGACGGGCGGTGAGACCCAGTACTTC. The chain employs TRBV9 and TRBJ2-5; TRBD1 or TRBD2 may be the D gene (5 bases each). Looked up from germline, CDR1 is SGDLS and CDR2 is YYNGEE. The CDR3 totals 15 residues. V was pared by 3 bases and J by 5 bases, with 17 bases between.

This clonotype showed up just a few times. The rearrangement links TRBV7-9 to TRBJ2-2; TRBD1 is a possible D gene (6 bases). The germline V gene encodes CDR1 SEHNR and CDR2 FQNEAQ (reference sequence). This CDR3 is built from 14 residues. Between the trimmed V and J ends, which lost 5 bases and 5 bases, there was a span of 12 bases. The DNA of the CDR3 is TGTGCCAGCAGCCCCCCCACAGGGACCGGGGAGCTGTTTTTT. This gives the protein CASSPPTGTGELFF.

The V gene is TRBV27, the J gene TRBJ1-2, with D uncertain. Per the germline V gene, CDR1 is MNHEY and CDR2 is SMNVEV (reference sequence). The CDR3 is made up of 14 amino acids. Deletions cut 5 bases from V and 3 bases from J, with 13 bases between. This CDR3 reads CASSPEGGDYGYTF. Written as DNA, the CDR3 is TGTGCCAGCAGTCCAGAAGGTGGAGACTATGGCTACACCTTC.

This clonotype was found a few times. This chain uses TRBV6-2 or TRBV6-3 with TRBJ2-2; D perhaps matches TRBD2 (5 bases). The CDR3 contains 16 residues. Between the trimmed V and J ends, which lost 7 bases and 3 bases, there was a span of 18 bases. CDR1 and CDR2 (germline): MNHEY, SVGEGT. In nucleotides, the CDR3 is TGTGCCAGCACCCCCCCACCGCTAGCTGACACCGGGGAGCTGTTTTTT. Translating gives CASTPPPLADTGELFF.

The rearrangement uses TRBV19 and TRBJ2-1; D remains unclear. Germline V gives CDR1 LNHDA, CDR2 SQIVND (reference sequence). Trimming stripped 3 bases from V and 9 bases from J, with 21 bases between. The CDR3 extends over 16 amino acids. The CDR3 DNA sequence: TGTGCCAGTAGTATTGAGGCCAGCTACGTGGGCGGTGAGCAGTTCTTC. This translates into CASSIEASYVGGEQFF.